One sample yielded the 9 T cell receptor beta chains listed below, sequenced in a study of blood T cell repertoires in COVID-19. TCRdb's table, derived via immunoSEQ multiplex PCR, lists solely in-frame clones and lacks some. Altogether 200,000 or so clones are present, 80% being singletons, with the ten largest covering 7.4%. Sequenced input: PBMCs or T cells enriched from blood (not recorded which). The receptors derive from a woman in her thirties or forties with acute COVID-19.

This chain joins TRBV28 and TRBJ2-1, with TRBD2 matching over 10 bases. Trimming removed 6 bases from V and 15 bases from J; junction bases left unmatched: 11. CDR3 size: 13 residues. Germline lookup yields CDR1 MDHEN and CDR2 SYDVKM. This CDR3 is CASRLGSAGGAFF. The CDR3 DNA sequence: TGTGCCAGCAGGTTGGGGTCAGCGGGAGGGGCGTTCTTC.

The V gene is TRBV18, the J gene TRBJ1-1, with TRBD1 matching 9 bases. CDR3 length: 15 residues. The germline V gene encodes CDR1 KGHSH and CDR2 LQKENI. V shed 0 bases, J shed 5 bases, and the junction held 4 bases outside the gene matches. The CDR3 here is CASSPPDRGWTEAFF. CDR3 nucleotides: TGTGCCAGCTCACCACCGGACAGGGGTTGGACTGAAGCTTTCTTT.

The table lists this clone with a count of one. This chain uses TRBV19 with TRBJ2-1; 13 bases are a match to TRBD2. Germline V CDR1 and CDR2: LNHDA, SQIVND (reference sequence). J was trimmed by 7 bases and V by 8 bases; bases with no gene match: 11. The CDR3 loop spans 16 amino acids. The CDR3 nucleotides are TGTGCCAGTGCCGGGACTAGCGGGGCTAAAGGGAATGAGCAGTTCTTC. Amino acid sequence: CASAGTSGAKGNEQFF.

J is TRBJ2-3 and V is TRBV27; D is unresolved. This CDR3 contains 15 residues. CDR1 and CDR2 from the germline V gene are MNHEY and SMNVEV (reference sequence). V was clipped by 5 bases and J by 0 bases, with 12 bases between them. In nucleotides, the CDR3 is TGTGCCAGCAGTACCAGGCCAATTAGCACAGATACGCAGTATTTT. It translates to CASSTRPISTDTQYF.

This chain links TRBV27 with TRBJ1-2, with D possibly being TRBD1 (6 bases). Germline CDR1 is MNHEY and CDR2 is SMNVEV (reference sequence). CDR3 length: 15 residues. The V end lost 6 bases, the J end lost 4 bases, and 18 bases lay between the germline ends. CDR3 DNA: TGTGCCAGCAGCTCCTACAGGGAGCCTATCTATGGCTACACCTTC. Protein: CASSSYREPIYGYTF.

In this sample, this clone turned up once. The chain is built from TRBV5-1 and TRBJ2-7; 8 positions agree with TRBD1. Germline V gene sequence: CDR1 SGHRS, CDR2 YFSETQ. V was pared by 4 bases and J by 7 bases, with 10 bases of the junction left unmatched. The CDR3 totals 14 residues. Here the CDR3 reads CASSLGQALGEQYF. The CDR3 DNA sequence: TGCGCCAGCAGCCTGGGACAGGCCCTTGGAGAGCAGTACTTC.

This clone was seen a few times. This sequence joins TRBV5-4 and TRBJ1-6, with TRBD1 as a possible D gene (6 bases). The V end was cut by 1 base, the J end by 5 bases, with 13 bases between. The CDR3 runs to 16 residues. Germline V lookup: CDR1 SGHNT, CDR2 YYREEE (reference sequence). DNA of the CDR3: TGTGCCAGCAGCTTGAACAGGGTTCAGGATAATTCACCCCTCCACTTT. Amino acids: CASSLNRVQDNSPLHF.

The V call is TRBV19, the J call TRBJ2-5, with D maybe TRBD1 (6 bases). CDR1 is LNHDA, CDR2 SQIVND, per germline (reference sequence). With 3 bases removed from V and 4 bases from J, the gap between germline ends came to 12 bases. The CDR3 covers 14 residues. CDR3 residues: CASSMSGVPETQYF. The CDR3 coding sequence is TGTGCCAGTAGTATGTCAGGGGTACCAGAGACCCAGTACTTC.

V and J are TRBV5-1 and TRBJ2-3, with 11 bases that match TRBD2. This CDR3 is built from 16 residues. The germline gives CDR1 SGHRS, CDR2 YFSETQ. J lost 2 bases, V lost 4 bases, and 6 bases had no gene match. The DNA of the CDR3 is TGCGCCAGCAGCATCCCTAGCGGGGGGTTCACAGATACGCAGTATTTT. It translates to CASSIPSGGFTDTQYF.